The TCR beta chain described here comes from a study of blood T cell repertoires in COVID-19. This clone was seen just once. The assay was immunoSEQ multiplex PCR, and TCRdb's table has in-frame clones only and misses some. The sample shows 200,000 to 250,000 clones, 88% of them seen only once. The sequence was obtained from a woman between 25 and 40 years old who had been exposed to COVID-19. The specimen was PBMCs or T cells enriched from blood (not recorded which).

The CDR3: CASRTGTGAREQYF. The CDR3 DNA follows: TGTGCCAGCAGAACCGGGACAGGGGCTAGGGAGCAGTACTTC. V gene TRBV2 combines with J gene TRBJ2-7; 10 bases are a match to TRBD1. The CDR3 consists of 14 residues. Germline V gives CDR1 SNHLY, CDR2 FYNNEI. With V trimmed by 6 bases and J by 7 bases, 9 bases remained unmatched.